The clone carrying this TCR beta chain was recorded a few times. Its antigen is as yet unknown. TCRdb re-analysed the 5' RACE reads in MiXCR, keeping a single row per CDR3 protein. The sample lists 400,000 to 550,000 distinct CDR3 sequences; roughly 26% were seen once. Germline CDR1 is SGHRS and CDR2 is YFSETQ. V was clipped by 3 bases and J by 3 bases; unmatched bases: 1. CDR3 length equals 13 residues. The data derive from a study of identical twins. General observations from the study: Analyses of zero insertions could, in part, be confounded by invariant MAIT and iNKT cells.

Donors uniformly comprised healthy Caucasians. These data were likewise used in another study, on T cells expressing NK-cell markers. That work contributes: Four of the donors also had these clonotypes leading their CD3+CD56-NKG2C+ fraction.

The chain employs TRBV5-1 and TRBJ2-5; 8 bases agree with TRBD1. Sequences were obtained from CD4+ T cells sorted from blood. The source is a woman aged 18-29 years in good health. The CDR3 loop is CASSSGQEETQYF. The CDR3 DNA reads as TGCGCCAGCAGCTCGGGACAGGAAGAGACCCAGTACTTC.